This TCR beta chain was identified in a study of PD-1 and CTLA-4 blockade in melanoma (dated by TCRdb to the early 2020s). Background on the whole study: The study compared how PD-1 blockade and CTLA-4 blockade affected the melanoma-reactive CD8 T cell response in patients with melanoma.

V loses 3 bases of germline sequence and J loses 4 bases, and the interval between the two ends is 4 bases. The CDR3 starts with the cysteine, ends with the phenylalanine, and has 12 residues. Of all the DNA, just the CDR3 is kept, 36 bases in frame from base 1. CDR1 SGHTA and CDR2 FQGNSA were looked up in the germline V gene. The library was produced with the immunoSEQ multiplex PCR assay. TCRdb took over this immuneACCESS table, retaining in-frame rearrangements with V and J assigned. Such tables are incomplete; in checked studies, under half of the missing clones stem from an unresolved V gene, and the remainder is unexplained. For this sample the table gives more than 15,000 clones, of which 70% were detected only once. Roughly an eighth of the sample belongs to the ten largest clones. In the case of this clone: There is no known antigen for this receptor. No much larger clonotype is one base removed from it; base qualities were not supplied.

The receptor was derived from a human donor with melanoma. Recombination linked TRBV7-2 to TRBJ2-1, with the identity of the D gene unclear. The material was CD8+ T cells from peripheral blood, obtained from a patient given anti-PD-1 treatment. This receptor carries the CDR3 CASSFEYNEQFF. In nucleotide form, the sequence is TGTGCCAGCAGCTTTGAATACAATGAGCAGTTCTTC.